This TCR beta chain was identified in a study of PD-1 blockade in classical Hodgkin lymphoma. Relapse was seen in all patients after autologous stem cell transplantation, and brentuximab vedotin exposure was variable. Concerning this clone: Its specificity is unknown.

Study results and caveats: A significant rise in TCR diversity by C4D1 was seen for CD4+ but not CD8+ cells. Baseline TCR diversity was reportedly lower in newly diagnosed patients than in healthy donors. It was reported as lower still in relapsed/refractory patients. Exclusion applied to patients who initiated nivolumab less than 1 year following ASCT.

The data were produced by immunoSEQ multiplex PCR, yet TCRdb's version contains in-frame clones alone and is incomplete. The repertoire holds 9,000 to 13,000 clones, over 70% seen once, with roughly a tenth in the top ten. The CDR3 consists of 16 residues. Germline V gene data show CDR1 as SGHNT and CDR2 as YYREEE (reference sequence). V lost 3 bases and J 0 bases, leaving 13 bases between the germline ends. This chain connects TRBV5-4 to TRBJ2-1; D may be TRBD2 (6 bases). The TCR comes from a human donor with classical Hodgkin lymphoma. The sample was peripheral blood mononuclear cells (PBMCs), taken at baseline. Here the CDR3 DNA reads TGTGCCAGCAGCTCGACTAGTATGAGCTCCTACAATGAGCAGTTCTTC. Encoded protein: CASSSTSMSSYNEQFF.